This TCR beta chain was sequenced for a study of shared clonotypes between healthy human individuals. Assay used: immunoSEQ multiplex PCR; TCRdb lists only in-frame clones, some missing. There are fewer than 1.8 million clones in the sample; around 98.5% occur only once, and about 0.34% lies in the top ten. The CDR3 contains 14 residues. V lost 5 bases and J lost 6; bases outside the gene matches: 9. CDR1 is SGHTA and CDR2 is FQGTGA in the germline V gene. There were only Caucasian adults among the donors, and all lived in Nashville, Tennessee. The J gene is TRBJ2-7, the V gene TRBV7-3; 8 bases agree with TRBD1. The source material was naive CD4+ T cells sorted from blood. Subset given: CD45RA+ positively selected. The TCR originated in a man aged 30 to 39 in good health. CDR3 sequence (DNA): TGTGCCAGCAGCCCCGACAGGGGACCTGGCGAGCAGTACTTC. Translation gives CASSPDRGPGEQYF.